This paragraph covers one T cell receptor (beta chain) sequence. Its specific antigen is unknown. No clone much larger than this one lies a single base away; base qualities are absent. This entry comes from a study of shared clonotypes between healthy human individuals (dated by TCRdb to about 2020). Notes on the research overall: The cohort comprised two women and three men aged 18 to 49 years. For each donor, CD4 naive and CD4 memory were each given three plates, CD8 naive was given two plates, and CD8 memory was given one plate. To estimate repertoire size and how much clonotypes are shared between individuals, the study performed deep sequencing of blood TCR repertoires from about five healthy adults. To increase sequencing depth and limit assay-specific biases, different laboratories used diverse techniques to prepare libraries and sequence TCR repertoires. Leukapheresis yielded between about 0.85 and 10 billion PBMCs per donor.

Summary of the overall study and its limitations: Pairwise subsampling led to the expectation that sequencing depth would affect the degree of clonotype sharing among donors. Sharing across a handful of donors was observed for roughly 5% of naive CD4, less than 4% of naive CD8, 2.3% of memory CD4, and less than 0.45% of memory CD8 clonotypes. Because the study included a small number of donors, the genetic and exposure-history diversity represented was limited. Sampling was limited to blood, and TCR repertoires in tissue likely differ from TCR repertoires in blood. Clonotypes shared by all four sorted-subset donors showed higher generation probabilities than non-shared clonotypes. Larger estimated clonotype richness was generally found for naive subsets than for memory subsets. Even with the large sequencing depth, rarefaction of the sorted-subset datasets indicated that sequencing was incomplete.

Donors were healthy HIV-negative adults with no recently reported acute infections or vaccinations. Every donor was a Caucasian adult living in Nashville, Tennessee, USA. CD4+ T cells were enriched by magnetic negative selection, after which naive cells were positively selected on CD45RA and the negative fraction was taken as the memory subset. After blood collection by leukapheresis, PBMCs were isolated using Ficoll-Histopaque density gradient centrifugation and then cryopreserved in the vapor phase of liquid nitrogen. Analytical flow cytometry was used to check the purity and quantity of each magnetically sorted T cell population. From each sorted fraction, genomic DNA was isolated and quantified by UV absorbance on a Nanodrop 2000c. Using the deep immunoSEQ assay, TCR CDR3 regions were amplified from genomic DNA by multiplex PCR. Extracted genomic DNA from each cell subset was spread evenly across all wells of several immunoSEQ 96-well plates, with each plate serving as a replicate. Each replicate PCR for sorted subsets received about 220 ng genomic DNA, equal to roughly 33,000 T cell genomes. The purified libraries were quantified using a Qubit 3.0 fluorometer, sized with a Bioanalyzer 2100, and then quantified again using the KAPA Library Quantification kit. Every immunoSEQ 96-well plate was sequenced on a separate single-read 150-cycle Illumina NextSeq 550 flow cell. Regarding the original processing steps: Because the immunoSEQ output included only junctional sequences and no quality scores, the filtering could not be the same as the filtering used for full-length reads. Sequences were annotated with PyIR, a Python wrapper for IgBLAST v1.9, and V/J genes and CDR3 were assigned using IMGT germline references. Reads were filtered out if the reads had weak V/J assignments (E-value above 1e-6), no CDR3, stop codons, out-of-frame junctions, or ambiguous translated residues. V3J clonotypes were defined as sequences sharing the same inferred V gene, J gene, and CDR3 amino acid sequence. Percentage overlap between repertoires was computed as shared unique clonotypes divided by the size of the smaller repertoire. Richness of each repertoire was evaluated using RTK rarefaction, the Chao1 estimator, and Recon v2.1 estimates of unobserved clonotypes. Generation probabilities were computed with OLGA for all TCRbeta clonotypes obtained by the gDNA method from a handful of donors. TCRdb's version of the immuneACCESS table is confined to in-frame rearrangements and falls short of the full clone set. An unresolved V gene accounts for under half of the shortfall where checked; the remainder is of unknown origin. D and trimming were read from the DNA, whereas the V and J calls and clone size are those reported in that table. This sample gives hundreds of thousands of clones in total; approximately 75% of them show up just once. Less than 2% of the sample lies in the top ten.

Its CDR3 holds 18 amino acids, cysteine through phenylalanine. The retained sequence is limited to the CDR3, 54 bases, with the frame set at the first base. Looking up the germline V gene yields CDR1 MGHRA and CDR2 YSYEKL. V has 1 base trimmed and J has 6 bases trimmed; junction bases matching no gene number 13. The receptor chain draws on TRBV4-1 and TRBJ2-1, and 9 bases in between align with TRBD2. Material for sequencing was memory CD4+ T cells sorted from blood. Read against the paper, the sample's cell subset or site label means: CD45RA-negative fraction. This receptor was taken from a woman aged 30 to 39 in good health. The DNA reads TGCGCCAGCAGCCAAGGAACCCTCGAGGGACTAGCTCTCAATGAGCAGTTCTTC. Its amino acids are CASSQGTLEGLALNEQFF.